The 14 T cell receptor beta chains below come from one sample, sequenced in a study of glioma-infiltrating T cells. Using RNA template, CDR3s of TCR alpha and beta were amplified with iRepertoire arm-PCR. TCRdb analysed the multiplex PCR reads with MiXCR anew, one entry per CDR3 protein. The sample includes tens of thousands of distinct CDR3 sequences, 20% to 25% seen only once; the top ten take about 6.6%. The sequenced sample consisted of glioma tissue, nonneoplastic brain tissue, or PBMCs (not recorded which). The receptors stem from a human donor with low-grade glioma or glioblastoma, undergoing nonglioma brain surgery, or in good health (not recorded which).

A remark on this clonotype: A much larger clone differs from this one at a single base, so this may be a read error. This chain joins TRBV7-2 and TRBJ2-7, with a possible D match to TRBD2 (5 bases). Deletions cut 6 bases from V and 1 base from J, with 13 bases between. The length of the CDR3 is 14 residues. Looked up from germline, CDR1 is SGHTA and CDR2 is FQGNSA. CDR3 sequence: CASSSVLGSYEQYF. CDR3 bases: TGTGCCAGCAGTTCGGTACTAGGTTCCTACGAGCAGTACTTC.

As for this clonotype: A clone one base away is much larger, so this may be a read error. The CDR3, as DNA: TGTGCCAGCAGTGAATATACGACAGGGCGGAACTACGATCAGTACTTC. This translates into CASSEYTTGRNYDQYF. This chain joins TRBV25-1 and TRBJ2-7, with 7 bases that match TRBD1. The CDR3 is made up of 16 amino acids. The germline gives CDR1 MGHDK, CDR2 SYGVNS.

The chain uses TRBV7-2 and TRBJ1-5, with D unresolved. Germline V gene sequence: CDR1 SGHTA, CDR2 FQGNSA. The CDR3 is 15 residues long. Trimming removed 1 base at V and 4 bases at J, with 11 bases between. The CDR3 protein is CASSLERLINQPQHF. The DNA for the CDR3 is TGTGCCAGCAGCTTAGAGCGCCTTATTAATCAGCCCCAGCATTTT.

The rearrangement joins TRBV6-1 to TRBJ2-5, with D perhaps assigned TRBD1 or TRBD2 (6 bases each). This CDR3 is 15 amino acids long. CDR1 and CDR2 from the germline V gene are MNHNS and SASEGT. In DNA form, the CDR3 reads TGTGGCAGTTCCCGGACGACTGCCCGGAGGGGGGCCCAGTACTTC. Amino acid sequence: CGSSRTTARRGAQYF.

The chain employs TRBV20-1 and TRBJ2-1; 12 nucleotides align to TRBD2. The trim removed 2 bases at V and 9 bases at J, leaving 8 bases unmatched. Germline V CDR1 and CDR2: DFQATT, SNEGSKA (reference sequence). The CDR3 is 15 amino acids. CDR3 region: CSARPALAGGSEQFF. DNA of the CDR3: TGCAGTGCTAGACCCGCTCTAGCGGGAGGGAGTGAGCAGTTCTTC.

This clonotype was counted at least ten times. The chain has TRBV29-1 and TRBJ2-7; D gene uncertain. The CDR3 is 11 amino acids. Germline CDR1 is SQVTM and CDR2 is ANQGSEA. Trimming stripped 4 bases from V and 3 bases from J, with 7 bases between. The CDR3 region has the DNA TGCAGCGTTGCCGCAGACTACGAGCAGTACTTC. Residues: CSVAADYEQYF.

This clonotype appeared once. One end of the junction is discordant with germline, which a read error may explain. The chain is built from TRBV15 and TRBJ1-5; no definite D call. CDR1 is LNHNV and CDR2 is YYDKDF in the germline V gene (reference sequence). This CDR3 has 15 residues. CDR3 in amino acids: CATSLTITLEQPKHF. CDR3 sequence (DNA): TGTGCCACCAGCCTGACAATCACGTTGGAACAGCCCAAGCATTTT.

This clonotype showed up many times. This chain joins TRBV20-1 and TRBJ1-1, with unresolved D. Trimming stripped 7 bases from V and 0 bases from J, with 9 bases between. The CDR3 contains 12 residues. Germline V CDR1 and CDR2: DFQATT, SNEGSKA (reference sequence). The CDR3 reads CSVARMNTEAFF. The CDR3 nucleotides are TGCAGTGTAGCTAGGATGAACACTGAAGCTTTCTTT.

This sequence joins TRBV5-6 and TRBJ2-3, with no clear D. Germline CDR1 is SGHDT and CDR2 is YYEEEE. Trimming stripped 6 bases from V and 2 bases from J, with 13 bases between. The CDR3 loop spans 14 amino acids. The CDR3 nucleotides read TGTGCCAGCACCCTGGGCCTAGTCACAGATACGCAGTATTTT. Translating gives CASTLGLVTDTQYF.

Note on this clonotype: A read error may account for a junction end that differs from germline. The chain recombines TRBV4-1 with TRBJ2-6, with D uncertain. Germline V lookup: CDR1 MGHRA, CDR2 YSYEKL. This CDR3 region has 19 residues. The CDR3 sequence is CASSQEPHSAISGVNVLTF. CDR3 in DNA: TGCGCCAGCAGCCAAGAACCCCACAGTGCCATCTCTGGGGTCAACGTCCTGACTTTC.

This clonotype was observed at least ten times. V and J are TRBV4-2 and TRBJ2-3; 7 bases align to TRBD2. This CDR3 region has 14 residues. The germline gives CDR1 LGHNA, CDR2 YNFKEQ. After removal of 0 bases from V and 14 bases from J, the junction contained 11 bases not matched to a gene. Here the CDR3 DNA reads TGTGCCAGCAGCCAAGATACCGGCGGGGGTCAGTCGTATTTT. The encoded protein is CASSQDTGGGQSYF.

As to this clonotype: Just one base apart from a much larger clone, this may be a read error. The chain couples TRBV2 to TRBJ1-1; D remains ambiguous. The germline V gene encodes CDR1 SNHLY and CDR2 FYNNEI. The CDR3 contains 16 residues. The V end lost 5 bases, the J end lost 1 base, and 17 bases lay between the germline ends. In nucleotides, the CDR3 is TGTGCCAGCAGTAGGGCCCAACCTTGGGAGAACACTGAAGCTTTCTTT. Amino acids: CASSRAQPWENTEAFF. The variable domain in full, with the rest retrieved from reference TRBV2 and TRBJ1-1, is EPEVTQTPSHQVTQMGQEVILRCVPISNHLYFYWYRQILGQKVEFLVSFYNNEISEKSEIFDDQFSVERPDGSNFTLKIRSTKLEDSAMYFCASSRAQPWENTEAFFGQGTRLTVV.

In the case of this clonotype: A read error may explain this, as a much larger clone is one base away. CDR3 DNA sequence: TGTGCCGGCAGCTTGGACAGGGGGAACGAGCAGTACTTC. It specifies CAGSLDRGNEQYF. The chain recombines TRBV5-4 with TRBJ2-7; 10 nucleotides agree with TRBD1. Germline CDR1 is SGHNT and CDR2 is YYREEE (reference sequence). This CDR3 is built from 13 residues.

The chain is built from TRBV29-1 and TRBJ1-1; perhaps TRBD1 as D (5 bases). The germline CDR1 and CDR2 sequences are SQVTM and ANQGSEA. Trimming stripped 3 bases from V and 6 bases from J, with 20 bases between. The CDR3 covers 15 residues. The CDR3 loop reads CSVESLGVDEPEAFF. In nucleotides, the CDR3 is TGCAGCGTTGAGTCACTAGGGGTGGACGAACCTGAAGCTTTCTTT.